This TCR beta chain derives from a study of blood T cell repertoires in COVID-19 (dated by TCRdb to between 2020 and 2021). About the investigation overall: Samples from collaborators originated in the United States, Italy and Spain and spanned both the acute and convalescent phases of COVID-19. The sample metadata nearly always contained a de-identified subject ID, COVID-19 status, age in years and sex. Where available, HLA class I and class II types were obtained from metadata supplied by the sample provider rather than from assay-based typing. The prospective study material was composed of cDNA or gDNA derived from T cells, B-cell-depleted T cells, or PBMCs. Subjects who had been exposed to COVID-19, were actively infected with it, or had recovered from it provided the deeply sampled blood TCRbeta repertoires that made up the dataset. A freely available public database, intended as a resource for researchers studying the immune response to SARS-CoV-2, is where the repertoires were released. The samples were drawn from the first 160 participants of the ongoing ImmuneRACE study and from over a thousand subjects provided by 6 global collaborators. Results and caveats for the whole study, not just this receptor: The quantity of clinical and demographic metadata differed by source and by participant and was supplied without curation.

The CDR3 sequence holds 15 residues, the cysteine and phenylalanine included. Just the 45-base CDR3 DNA is kept, in frame starting at base 1. The immunoSEQ Assay, a bias-controlled multiplex PCR, was used to amplify TCRbeta CDR3 regions from genomic DNA. Per the authors' processing: The number of nucleated cells in each sample was estimated from the amplification of reference gene primers within the assay. Sequence reads were collapsed and filtered to measure the absolute abundance of every unique TCRbeta CDR3 rearrangement. For each sample, productive Simpson clonality was calculated as the square root of Simpson's diversity index across productive rearrangements. Drawn from immuneACCESS, this table holds only the in-frame rearrangements with V and J called that TCRdb kept. Clones are partly lost; checked studies trace under half to an unresolved V gene and leave the rest unexplained. V and J calls and clone size come straight from that table; D and trimming were deduced from the DNA. This sample lists about 230,000 clones; almost 90% were detected once. The top ten clonotypes cover around 2.9% of the sample.

Collaborating institutions collected whole blood in K2EDTA tubes following their own protocols. For TCRbeta analysis, collaborators shipped samples as frozen whole blood, isolated PBMCs, or DNA extracted from either of those sample types. Only one count was recorded for this clone. This clone's antigen is unknown. Base qualities are not recorded, but no much larger clone differs from it by a single base. This receptor was obtained from a woman in her sixties or seventies with acute or convalescent COVID-19. Sequencing was carried out using peripheral blood. In this chain, TRBV21-1 is recombined with TRBJ1-1. TRBV21-1 represents a pseudogene. The CDR3 here reads CASHDAGNMNTEAFF. Read as DNA, the sequence is TGTGCCAGCCATGACGCCGGGAACATGAACACTGAAGCTTTCTTT.